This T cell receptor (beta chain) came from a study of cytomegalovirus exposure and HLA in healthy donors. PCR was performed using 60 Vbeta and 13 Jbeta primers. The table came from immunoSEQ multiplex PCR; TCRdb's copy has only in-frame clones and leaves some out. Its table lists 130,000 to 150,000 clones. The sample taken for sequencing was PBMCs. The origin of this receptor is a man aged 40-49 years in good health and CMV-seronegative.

The CDR3 region is CASSLLGPTDTQYF. CDR3 sequence (DNA): TGTGCCAGCAGCTTATTGGGCCCCACAGATACGCAGTATTTT. The gene calls are TRBV7-3 and TRBJ2-3; D unresolved. This CDR3 is 14 amino acids long. CDR1 and CDR2 from the germline V gene are SGHTA and FQGTGA. V lost 2 bases and J 2 bases, leaving 8 bases between the germline ends.